This TCR beta chain was recorded in a study of shared clonotypes between healthy human individuals. Study results and limitations: Blood was the sole source, and tissue repertoires probably differ.

CD8 cells classed as naive were CD45RO-negative and positively selected for CCR7, excluding terminally differentiated effector memory CD45RA+ cells. With regard to this clone: As yet, its antigen is unknown. Within the sample, other DNA sequences also encode this same CDR3.

Method: immunoSEQ multiplex PCR; TCRdb's copy keeps in-frame clones and lacks some. The repertoire holds around 2,000,000 clones, with about 93% as singletons. This TCR was recovered from a young man in good health. Some clones in this sample may be carry-over from other donors' samples. The sample taken for sequencing was naive CD8+ T cells from PBMCs.

The DNA of the CDR3 is TGTGCCAGCAGCGGTGGTAGCTCTGGAAACACCATATATTTT. Translation: CASSGGSSGNTIYF. This chain links TRBV9 with TRBJ1-3, with no clear D. V was pared by 3 bases and J by 0 bases, with 7 bases between. Per the germline V gene, CDR1 is SGDLS and CDR2 is YYNGEE. The CDR3 totals 14 residues.